The rows below give T cell receptor beta chains drawn from one sample of a study of a mutant IDH1 vaccine in newly diagnosed glioma. Method: immunoSEQ multiplex PCR; TCRdb's copy keeps in-frame clones and lacks some. The data hold 65,000 or so clones, with more than 75% observed a single time. Antigens of these TCRs are unknown. Sequenced material: PBMCs, taken from a glioma patient whose treatment included an IDH1 peptide vaccine. These receptors were obtained from a man aged 25-45 years with glioma. CDR3s include the opening cysteine and the closing phenylalanine or tryptophan. D genes are given only for firm matches. Size is omitted from some rows. Given values are once, few, many or a class for expanded clones.

J gene	D gene	V gene	clone size	CDR3 DNA	CDR3 protein
TRBJ1-6	TRBD1	TRBV6-5	NA	TGTGCCAGCAGTTCTCCGGGACAGTTCTATAATTCACCCCTCCACTTT	CASSSPGQFYNSPLHF
TRBJ2-1	TRBD2	TRBV28	NA	TGTGCCAGCAGTTTAGGCGTAGCGGGGGGACCCTACAATGAGCAGTTCTTC	CASSLGVAGGPYNEQFF
TRBJ1-2	NA	TRBV16	NA	TGTGCCAGCAGCCAATACGTACGGGCGGCAGCATCTAACTATGGCTACACCTTC	CASSQYVRAAASNYGYTF
TRBJ1-5	NA	TRBV5-8	NA	TGTGCCAGCAGCTTGGCACGGGGGGAACCCCAGCATTTT	CASSLARGEPQHF
TRBJ1-1	NA	TRBV7-9	NA	TGTGCCAGCAGCTTAGCGGGGGATCCTGAAGCTTTCTTT	CASSLAGDPEAFF
TRBJ2-2	NA	TRBV19	NA	TGTGCCAGTAGTAGGACCCAGGGGCGCTACACCGGGGAGCTGTTTTTT	CASSRTQGRYTGELFF
TRBJ2-7	NA	TRBV10-3	NA	TGTGCCATCAGCCCCGGGTGGTTCTACGAGCAGTACTTC	CAISPGWFYEQYF
TRBJ2-4	NA	TRBV19	NA	TGTGCCAGTAGTAACAGGGTGCGGGAAAACATTCAGTACTTC	CASSNRVRENIQYF
TRBJ2-3	NA	TRBV6-4	few	TGTGCCAGCAGTGACCGGGACCGTAGCACAGATACGCAGTATTTT	CASSDRDRSTDTQYF
TRBJ2-5	NA	TRBV5-1	NA	TGCGCCAGCAGCTTGGGTCGAGGGGCCCCGGGACAAATCCAAGAGACCCAGTACTTC	CASSLGRGAPGQIQETQYF
TRBJ1-1	NA	TRBV28	few	TGTGCCAGCGGAAGGGGGGTGAACACTGAAGCTTTCTTT	CASGRGVNTEAFF
TRBJ1-1	NA	TRBV5-1	NA	TGCGCCACCGGGGTAGGGAGTTCGAACACTGAAGCTTTCTTT	CATGVGSSNTEAFF
TRBJ1-2	NA	TRBV29-1	NA	TGCAGCGTTGACACATACAACTATGGCTACACCTTC	CSVDTYNYGYTF
TRBJ2-1	NA	TRBV5-1	NA	TGCGCCAGCAGCTTCCACTACAGGGAGAACAATGAGCAGTTCTTC	CASSFHYRENNEQFF
TRBJ1-6	NA	TRBV27	few	TGTGCCAGCAGTTCAGCAAGGGATTCACCCCTCCACTTT	CASSSARDSPLHF
TRBJ1-1	NA	TRBV28	NA	TGTGCCACCCAGGAGGCCGGAACGAACACTGAAGCTTTCTTT	CATQEAGTNTEAFF
TRBJ1-3	NA	TRBV7-6	NA	TGTGCCAGCAGCTTAGGGGCAGGGCGCTCTGGAAACACCATATATTTT	CASSLGAGRSGNTIYF
TRBJ1-2	TRBD1	TRBV9	NA	TGTGCCAGCAGCGTAGGACAGGGGGCCCAGCACGGCTACACCTTC	CASSVGQGAQHGYTF
TRBJ2-2	NA	TRBV6-1	NA	TGTGCCAGCACTCTGCCTTCGAACACCGGGGAGCTGTTTTTT	CASTLPSNTGELFF
TRBJ1-5	TRBD1	TRBV30	once	TGTGCCTGGAGCCCCACAGGGGATAGACAGCCCCAGCATTTT	CAWSPTGDRQPQHF
TRBJ1-1	NA	TRBV6-5	few	TGTGCCAGCAGTTACGAGGCCGTGGGTGGCACTGAAGCTTTCTTT	CASSYEAVGGTEAFF
TRBJ1-4	TRBD1	TRBV2	NA	TGTGCCAGCAGTGGTCGGGACAGCGAAAAACTGTTTTTT	CASSGRDSEKLFF
TRBJ1-4	NA	TRBV25-1	NA	TGTGCCAGCAGTCCACAGGGTGCTAATGAAAAACTGTTTTTT	CASSPQGANEKLFF
TRBJ1-2	TRBD1	TRBV14	NA	TGTGCCAGCAGTTGGACCGGACAGGGGAACTATGGCTACACCTTC	CASSWTGQGNYGYTF
TRBJ1-4	NA	TRBV28	NA	TGTGCCAGCAGTTTTGTTCACGCTGGTGAAAAACTGTTTTTT	CASSFVHAGEKLFF
TRBJ1-5	NA	TRBV5-6	NA	TGTGCCAGCAGCTCAATGACTTATTCCAATCAGCCCCAGCATTTT	CASSSMTYSNQPQHF
TRBJ2-7	NA	TRBV19	NA	TGTGCCAGTAGTATAGAGAACAGAGGCGAGCAGTACTTC	CASSIENRGEQYF
TRBJ1-1	NA	TRBV19	NA	TGTGCCAGTAGTTTCAGACAGCAGAACACTGAAGCTTTCTTT	CASSFRQQNTEAFF
TRBJ1-5	NA	TRBV6-5	NA	TGTGCCAGCAGTTACTCGAGCAGGGCCAACAATCAGCCCCAGCATTTT	CASSYSSRANNQPQHF
TRBJ2-7	NA	TRBV6-1	NA	TGTGCCAGCAGTGAAGAGGCGGGGTACGAGCAGTACTTC	CASSEEAGYEQYF
TRBJ1-1	NA	TRBV27	NA	TGTGCCAGCAGTTTTAGAGGGGAGGGCACTGAAGCTTTCTTT	CASSFRGEGTEAFF
TRBJ1-6	NA	TRBV4-1	NA	TGCGCCAGCAGCCAACCTCACGGGACTGTAAATAATTCACCCCTCCACTTT	CASSQPHGTVNNSPLHF
TRBJ1-1	NA	TRBV30	NA	TGTGCCTGGAATGGGGGCCACACTGAAGCTTTCTTT	CAWNGGHTEAFF
TRBJ2-2	NA	TRBV7-9	NA	TGTGCCAGCAGCCCCCGTTCCGGACAGCCGGTAGTCGACACCGGGGAGCTGTTTTTT	CASSPRSGQPVVDTGELFF
TRBJ2-1	NA	TRBV6-4	once	TGTGCCAGCAGTGAGAGAAGTGGGTCGGGCAATGAGCAGTTCTTC	CASSERSGSGNEQFF
TRBJ2-2	NA	TRBV6-4	few	TGTGCCAGCAGCACTAGCTACACCGGGGAGCTGTTTTTT	CASSTSYTGELFF
TRBJ2-7	NA	TRBV6-1	NA	TGTGCCAGCCTAAGGGGTACCGACGAGCAGTACTTC	CASLRGTDEQYF
TRBJ2-3	NA	TRBV27	NA	TGTGCCAGCACAAGGGCTAGTCTGGGCACAGATACGCAGTATTTT	CASTRASLGTDTQYF
TRBJ2-7	NA	TRBV19	NA	TGTGCCAGTAGTCACGGCCCCCCTGACCACGAGCAGTACTTC	CASSHGPPDHEQYF
TRBJ2-3	NA	TRBV27	NA	TGTGCCAGCAGTTTATTTCCTGAAACAGATACGCAGTATTTT	CASSLFPETDTQYF
TRBJ2-5	NA	TRBV7-9	NA	TGTGCCAGCAGCTTTACCCAGGGGTCCCAAGAGACCCAGTACTTC	CASSFTQGSQETQYF